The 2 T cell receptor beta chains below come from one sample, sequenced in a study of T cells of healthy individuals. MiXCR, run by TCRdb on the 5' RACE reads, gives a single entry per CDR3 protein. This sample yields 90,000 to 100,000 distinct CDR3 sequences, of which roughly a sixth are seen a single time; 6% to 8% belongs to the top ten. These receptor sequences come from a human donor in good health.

In nucleotides, the CDR3 is TGTGCCAGCATACCTTGGACCTTGGACAGGGGGCTGGTTACTGAAGCTTTCTTT. It encodes CASIPWTLDRGLVTEAFF. The rearrangement uses TRBV6-6 and TRBJ1-1; 11 positions match TRBD1. Germline V lookup: CDR1 MNHNY, CDR2 SVGAGI (reference sequence). With 7 bases clipped from V and 5 bases from J, the junction kept 18 bases outside the gene matches. This CDR3 region has 18 residues.

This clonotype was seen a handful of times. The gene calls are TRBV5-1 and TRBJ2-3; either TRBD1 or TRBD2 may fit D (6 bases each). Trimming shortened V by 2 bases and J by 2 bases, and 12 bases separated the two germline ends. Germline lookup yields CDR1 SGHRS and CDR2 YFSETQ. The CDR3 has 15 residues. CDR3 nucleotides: TGCGCCAGCAGCTTACCGGGGGCTAACACAGATACGCAGTATTTT. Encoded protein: CASSLPGANTDTQYF. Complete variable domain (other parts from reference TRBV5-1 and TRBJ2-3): KAGVTQTPRYLIKTRGQQVTLSCSPISGHRSVSWYQQTPGQGLQFLFEYFSETQRNKGNFPGRFSGRQFSNSRSEMNVSTLELGDSALYLCASSLPGANTDTQYFGPGTRLTVL.